This TCR beta chain was observed in a study of blood T cell repertoires in COVID-19. The CDR3 runs 12 residues. From germline, CDR1 is MDHEN and CDR2 SYDVKM. Trimming left V 5 bases short and J 3 bases short, with 7 bases between. Profiling relied on immunoSEQ multiplex PCR, and the TCRdb table lists in-frame clones only, not all of them. The table includes 100,000 to 150,000 clones, around 88% detected once. This TCR was recovered from a man between 60 and 75 years old with COVID-19, enrolled during active disease. Sample: peripheral blood. This chain joins TRBV28 and TRBJ1-2; D remains ambiguous. CDR3 in DNA: TGTGCCAGCAGTGCGGGTGACTATGGCTACACCTTC. This gives the protein CASSAGDYGYTF.